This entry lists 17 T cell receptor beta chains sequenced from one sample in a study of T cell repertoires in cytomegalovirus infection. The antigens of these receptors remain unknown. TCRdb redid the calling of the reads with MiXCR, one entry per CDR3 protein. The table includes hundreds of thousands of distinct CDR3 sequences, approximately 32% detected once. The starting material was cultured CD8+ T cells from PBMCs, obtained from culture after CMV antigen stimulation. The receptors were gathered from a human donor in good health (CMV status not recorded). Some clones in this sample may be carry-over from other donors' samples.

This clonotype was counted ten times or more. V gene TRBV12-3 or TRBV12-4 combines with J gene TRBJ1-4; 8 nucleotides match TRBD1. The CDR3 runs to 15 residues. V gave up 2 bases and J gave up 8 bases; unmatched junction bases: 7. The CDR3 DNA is TGTGCCAGCAGTTTAAGGACAGGGAGGGTGGAAAAACTGTTTTTT. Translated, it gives CASSLRTGRVEKLFF.

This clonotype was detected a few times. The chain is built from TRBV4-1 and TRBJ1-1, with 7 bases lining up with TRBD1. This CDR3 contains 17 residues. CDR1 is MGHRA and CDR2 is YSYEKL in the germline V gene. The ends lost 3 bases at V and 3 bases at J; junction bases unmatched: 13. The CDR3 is CASSQLSLFRGDTEAFF. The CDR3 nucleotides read TGCGCCAGCAGCCAGTTGTCCCTATTCAGGGGGGACACTGAAGCTTTCTTT.

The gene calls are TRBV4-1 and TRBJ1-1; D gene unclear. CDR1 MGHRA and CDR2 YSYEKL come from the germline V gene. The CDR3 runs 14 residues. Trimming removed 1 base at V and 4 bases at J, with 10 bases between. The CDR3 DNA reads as TGCGCCAGCAGCCAAGTGGAAAGTTTCACTGAAGCTTTCTTT. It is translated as CASSQVESFTEAFF.

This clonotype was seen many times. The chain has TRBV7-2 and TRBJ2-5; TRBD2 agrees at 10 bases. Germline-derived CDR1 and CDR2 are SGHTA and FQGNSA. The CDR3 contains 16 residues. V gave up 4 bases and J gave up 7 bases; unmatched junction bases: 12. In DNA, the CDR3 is TGTGCCAGCAGCTCAACCGGGTCCTTAGCGGGGGGGACCCAGTACTTC. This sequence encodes CASSSTGSLAGGTQYF.

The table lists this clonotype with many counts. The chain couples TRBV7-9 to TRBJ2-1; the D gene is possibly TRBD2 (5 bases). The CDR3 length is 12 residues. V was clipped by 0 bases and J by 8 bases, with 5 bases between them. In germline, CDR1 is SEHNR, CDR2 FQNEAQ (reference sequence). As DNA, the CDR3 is TGTGCCAGCAGCTTAGCGAGGGATGAGCAGTTCTTC. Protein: CASSLARDEQFF.

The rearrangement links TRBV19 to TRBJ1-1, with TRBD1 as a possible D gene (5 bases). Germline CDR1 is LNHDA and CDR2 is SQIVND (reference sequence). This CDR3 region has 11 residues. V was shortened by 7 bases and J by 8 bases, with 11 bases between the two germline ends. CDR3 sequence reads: CASTSGSEAFF. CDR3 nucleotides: TGTGCCAGTACTTCAGGGTCAGAAGCTTTCTTT.

This CDR3 is CATPPSSYEQYV. DNA for the CDR3: TGTGCCACCCCTCCCTCTTCCTACGAGCAGTACGTC. The chain joins TRBV24-1 to TRBJ2-7; D not resolved. The germline V gene has CDR1 KGHDR and CDR2 SFDVKD. The CDR3 is 12 amino acids. Trimming shortened V by 9 bases and J by 1 base, and 9 bases separated the two germline ends.

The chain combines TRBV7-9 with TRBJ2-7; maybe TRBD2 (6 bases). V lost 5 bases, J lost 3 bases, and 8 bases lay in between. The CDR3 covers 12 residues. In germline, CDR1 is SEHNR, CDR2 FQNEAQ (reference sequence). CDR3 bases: TGTGCCAGCAGCGGGACTTTCTACGAGCAGTACTTC. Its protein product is CASSGTFYEQYF.

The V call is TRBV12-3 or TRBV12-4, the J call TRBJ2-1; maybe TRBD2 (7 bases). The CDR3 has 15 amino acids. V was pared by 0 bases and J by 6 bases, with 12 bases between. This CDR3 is CASSLAGGPVNEQFF. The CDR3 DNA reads TGTGCCAGCAGTTTAGCGGGGGGGCCGGTCAATGAGCAGTTCTTC.

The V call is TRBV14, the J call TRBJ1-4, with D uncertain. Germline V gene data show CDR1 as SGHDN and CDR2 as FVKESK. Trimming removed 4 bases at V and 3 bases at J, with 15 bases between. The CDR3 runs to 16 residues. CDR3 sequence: CASSPGPGGSNEKLFF. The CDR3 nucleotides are TGTGCCAGCAGCCCCGGGCCCGGTGGGTCTAATGAAAAACTGTTTTTT.

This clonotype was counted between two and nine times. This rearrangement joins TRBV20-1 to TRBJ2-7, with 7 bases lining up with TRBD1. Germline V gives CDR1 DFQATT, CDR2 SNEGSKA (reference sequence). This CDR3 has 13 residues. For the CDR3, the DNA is TGCAGCGCCAGGGACGACAGGGACTACGAGCAGTACGTC. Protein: CSARDDRDYEQYV.

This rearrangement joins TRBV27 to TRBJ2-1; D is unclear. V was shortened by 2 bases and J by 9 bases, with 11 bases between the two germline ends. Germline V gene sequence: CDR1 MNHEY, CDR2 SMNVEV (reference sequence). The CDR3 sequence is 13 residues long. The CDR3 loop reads CASSLLSGVEQFF. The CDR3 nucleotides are TGTGCCAGCAGTTTACTCTCCGGTGTTGAGCAGTTCTTC.

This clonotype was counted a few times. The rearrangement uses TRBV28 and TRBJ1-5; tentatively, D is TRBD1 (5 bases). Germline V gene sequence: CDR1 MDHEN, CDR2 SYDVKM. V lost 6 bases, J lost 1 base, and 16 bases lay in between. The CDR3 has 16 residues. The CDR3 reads CASSPRGVRSNQPQHF. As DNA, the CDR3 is TGTGCCAGCAGCCCCCGGGGGGTGCGGAGCAATCAGCCCCAGCATTTT.

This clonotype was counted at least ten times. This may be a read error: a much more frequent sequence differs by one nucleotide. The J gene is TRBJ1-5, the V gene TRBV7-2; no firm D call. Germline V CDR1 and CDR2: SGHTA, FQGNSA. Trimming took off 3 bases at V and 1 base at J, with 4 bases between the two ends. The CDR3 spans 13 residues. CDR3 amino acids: CASSFWSNQPQHF. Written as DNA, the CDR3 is TGTGCCAGCAGCTTTTGGAGCAATCAGCCCCAGCATTTT.

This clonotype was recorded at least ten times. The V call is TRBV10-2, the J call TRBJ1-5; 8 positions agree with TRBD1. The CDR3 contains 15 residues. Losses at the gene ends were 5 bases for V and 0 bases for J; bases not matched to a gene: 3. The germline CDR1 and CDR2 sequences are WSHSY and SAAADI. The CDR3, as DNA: TGCGCCAGCAGTTTGGGACAGGCTAGCAATCAGCCCCAGCATTTT. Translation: CASSLGQASNQPQHF.

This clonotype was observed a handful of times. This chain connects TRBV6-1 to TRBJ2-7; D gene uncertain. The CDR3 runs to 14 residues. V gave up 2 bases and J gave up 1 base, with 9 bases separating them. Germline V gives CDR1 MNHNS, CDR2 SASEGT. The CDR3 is CASSERGLSYEQYF. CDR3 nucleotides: TGTGCCAGCAGTGAACGCGGCTTATCCTACGAGCAGTACTTC.

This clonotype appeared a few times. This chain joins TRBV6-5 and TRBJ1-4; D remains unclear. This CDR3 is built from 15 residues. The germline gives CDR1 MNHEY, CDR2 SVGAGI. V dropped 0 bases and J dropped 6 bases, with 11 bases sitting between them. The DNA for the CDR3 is TGTGCCAGCAGTTACTCCCTTAGTCCGGATGAAAAACTGTTTTTT. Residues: CASSYSLSPDEKLFF.